Here is one TCR beta chain with its context. This specimen belongs to a study of CD8 T cells in Susac syndrome. Per the germline V gene, CDR1 is MNHEY and CDR2 is SMNVEV (reference sequence). Between the trimmed V and J ends, which lost 7 bases and 5 bases, there was a span of 14 bases. The CDR3 contains 13 residues. About 0.5 to 1 ug RNA was reverse transcribed with random hexamers. Amplification of TCR beta CDR3 spanned 54 Vbeta and 13 Jbeta via immunoSEQ multiplex PCR. From the immunoSEQ multiplex PCR reads, TCRdb called clonotypes with MiXCR, one entry per CDR3 protein. The profile shows 150,000 to 250,000 distinct CDR3 sequences, 90% to 95% of them singletons.

The rearrangement uses TRBV27 and TRBJ1-1, with D hard to call. The sample comprised CD4+ T cells from PBMCs. The clonotype was recovered from a human donor with multiple sclerosis. The DNA for the CDR3 is TGTGCCAGCACTCGACACATGGGGACTGAAGCTTTCTTT. It specifies CASTRHMGTEAFF.